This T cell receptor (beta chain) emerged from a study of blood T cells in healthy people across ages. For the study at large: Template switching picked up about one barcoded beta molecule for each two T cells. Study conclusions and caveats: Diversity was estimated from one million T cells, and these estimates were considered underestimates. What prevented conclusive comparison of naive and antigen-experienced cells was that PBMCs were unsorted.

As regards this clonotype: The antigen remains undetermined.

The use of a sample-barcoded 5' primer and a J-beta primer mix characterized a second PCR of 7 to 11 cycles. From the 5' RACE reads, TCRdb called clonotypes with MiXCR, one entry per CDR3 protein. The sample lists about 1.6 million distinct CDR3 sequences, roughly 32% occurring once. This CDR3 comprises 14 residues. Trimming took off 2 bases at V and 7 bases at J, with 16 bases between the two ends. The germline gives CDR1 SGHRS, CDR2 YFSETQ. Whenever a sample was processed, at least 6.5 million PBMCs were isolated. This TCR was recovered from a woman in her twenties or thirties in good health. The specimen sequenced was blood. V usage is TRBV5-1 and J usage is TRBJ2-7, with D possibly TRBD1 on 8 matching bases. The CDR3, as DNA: TGCGCCAGCAGCTTCCAGGACAGGGAGGGTGAGCAGTACTTC. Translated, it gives CASSFQDREGEQYF. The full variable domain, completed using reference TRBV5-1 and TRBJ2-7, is KAGVTQTPRYLIKTRGQQVTLSCSPISGHRSVSWYQQTPGQGLQFLFEYFSETQRNKGNFPGRFSGRQFSNSRSEMNVSTLELGDSALYLCASSFQDREGEQYFGPGTRLTVT.